This passage covers 17 T cell receptor beta chains from one sample sequenced in a study of T cell responses to AZD1222 COVID-19 vaccine. Profiled with immunoSEQ multiplex PCR; TCRdb holds only in-frame clones, not every one. The repertoire holds about 86,000 clones, with 70% to 85% as singletons. Here the sequenced sample was peripheral blood, taken on day 0 of AZD1222 vaccination. The receptors derive from an adult in good health.

The rearrangement joins TRBV10-1 to TRBJ2-1, with TRBD2 matching 7 bases. CDR1 and CDR2 (germline): WNHNN, SYGVQD (reference sequence). The junction had 8 bases not matched to a gene; V was cut back by 6 bases and J by 9 bases. The CDR3 extends over 13 amino acids. Written as DNA, the CDR3 is TGCGCCAGCAGCCCCCGGCGGGAGAGTGAGCAGTTCTTC. Translating gives CASSPRRESEQFF.

V is TRBV6-5 and J is TRBJ2-7; weak D call: TRBD1 (5 bases). The CDR3 runs 12 residues. CDR1 is MNHEY, CDR2 SVGAGI, per germline. Trimming shortened V by 10 bases and J by 5 bases, and 15 bases separated the two germline ends. The CDR3 region has the DNA TGTGCCATCAACCAGGGTGTCAACGAGCAGTACTTC. This codes for CAINQGVNEQYF.

As to this clone: The sample has other DNA sequences that encode this CDR3 too. The rearrangement uses TRBV18 and TRBJ2-3; possible D gene TRBD1, 6 bases. With 3 bases removed from V and 1 base from J, the gap between germline ends came to 8 bases. Germline values: CDR1 KGHSH, CDR2 LQKENI. The CDR3 runs to 14 residues. The CDR3 here is CASSPSGGTDTQYF. The DNA of the CDR3 is TGTGCCAGCTCACCCTCAGGGGGCACAGATACGCAGTATTTT.

The rearrangement uses TRBV7-2 and TRBJ2-7; D possibly corresponds to TRBD1 (5 bases). CDR1 is SGHTA and CDR2 is FQGNSA in the germline V gene. CDR3 size: 15 residues. V lost 5 bases and J lost 0, with 14 bases in between. The CDR3 bases are TGTGCCAGCAGCCCGAAGGGGTATTCCTCCTACGAGCAGTACTTC. It codes for CASSPKGYSSYEQYF. Looking up the rest from reference TRBV7-2 and TRBJ2-7 gives the full variable domain: GAGVSQSPSNKVTEKGKDVELRCDPISGHTALYWYRQSLGQGLEFLIYFQGNSAPDKSGLPSDRFSAERTGGSVSTLTIQRTQQEDSAVYLCASSPKGYSSYEQYFGPGTRLTVT.

V and J are TRBV5-6 and TRBJ2-2; D is uncertain. CDR3 length: 13 amino acids. In germline, CDR1 is SGHDT, CDR2 YYEEEE. V was cut by 4 bases and J by 4 bases, with 8 bases left in between. The CDR3 region has the DNA TGTGCCAGCAGCCACTGGGGCACCGGGGAGCTGTTTTTT. Encoded protein: CASSHWGTGELFF. Supplemented by reference TRBV5-6 and TRBJ2-2, the full variable domain reads DAGVTQSPTHLIKTRGQQVTLRCSPKSGHDTVSWYQQALGQGPQFIFQYYEEEERQRGNFPDRFSGHQFPNYSSELNVNALLLGDSALYLCASSHWGTGELFFGEGSRLTVL.

The chain links TRBV2 to TRBJ2-7; TRBD1 aligns across 9 bases. The J segment lost 6 bases and the V segment lost 4 bases, leaving 7 bases of the junction unmatched. The CDR3 is 14 residues long. Germline CDR1 reads SNHLY; CDR2 reads FYNNEI. CDR3 nucleotide sequence: TGTGCCAGCAGTGCACAGGGGGCAGATGGCGAGCAGTACTTC. Its translation is CASSAQGADGEQYF.

The sample holds one count of this clone. V usage is TRBV7-9 and J usage is TRBJ2-7; TRBD1 matches 12 bases. In germline, CDR1 is SEHNR, CDR2 FQNEAQ (reference sequence). The CDR3 is 14 residues long. The junction had 5 bases not matched to a gene; V was cut back by 6 bases and J by 5 bases. CDR3 DNA sequence: TGTGCCAGCAGATCCGGGACAGGGGGCGACGAGCAGTACTTC. Protein sequence: CASRSGTGGDEQYF.

The chain has TRBV28 and TRBJ1-3; TRBD1 matches at 10 bases. J gave up 5 bases and V 2 bases, and 12 bases lay outside the gene matches. The CDR3 has 18 amino acids. The germline V gene has CDR1 MDHEN and CDR2 SYDVKM. The CDR3 region is CASSLLRDRGLFRNTIYF. In nucleotides, the CDR3 is TGTGCCAGCAGTTTACTCCGGGACAGGGGTCTTTTTCGAAACACCATATATTTT.

The rearrangement links TRBV7-9 to TRBJ2-7; D perhaps matches TRBD1 (5 bases). Germline V lookup: CDR1 SEHNR, CDR2 FQNEAQ (reference sequence). The V end was cut by 4 bases, the J end by 4 bases, with 8 bases between. The CDR3 totals 12 residues. CDR3 in DNA: TGTGCCAGCAGCTCTCAGGGATACGAGCAGTACTTC. Its translation: CASSSQGYEQYF.

The chain uses TRBV4-1 and TRBJ1-1; perhaps TRBD1 as D (5 bases). V was clipped by 3 bases and J by 0 bases, with 17 bases between them. Per germline, CDR1 MGHRA and CDR2 YSYEKL. This CDR3 spans 17 amino acids. Here the CDR3 reads CASSQRFTGEMNTEAFF. CDR3 nucleotides: TGCGCCAGCAGCCAGCGATTCACAGGAGAAATGAACACTGAAGCTTTCTTT.

This clone appeared once. The gene calls are TRBV7-2 and TRBJ2-2, with TRBD2 matching over 7 bases. Per the germline V gene, CDR1 is SGHTA and CDR2 is FQGNSA. The ends lost 5 bases at V and 6 bases at J; junction bases unmatched: 6. The CDR3 is 14 residues long. For the CDR3, the DNA is TGTGCCAGCAGCCCCGGAGGACTAGCCGGGGAGCTGTTTTTT. Amino acid sequence: CASSPGGLAGELFF.

A single count supports this clone. The chain links TRBV7-8 to TRBJ1-6, with D uncertain. CDR1 and CDR2 from the germline V gene are SGHVS and FQNEAQ. The CDR3 runs to 13 residues. V was clipped by 1 base and J by 8 bases, with 6 bases between them. The CDR3 nucleotides are TGTGCCAGCAGCTTAGGGGTAGATTCACCCCTCCACTTT. It translates to CASSLGVDSPLHF.

J is TRBJ1-4 and V is TRBV19; maybe TRBD1 (5 bases). V was shortened by 7 bases and J by 7 bases, with 16 bases between the two germline ends. Germline V gene data show CDR1 as LNHDA and CDR2 as SQIVND (reference sequence). The CDR3 covers 14 residues. The DNA of the CDR3 is TGTGCCAGTACCCCCGGGGGAGGGGTTGAAAAACTGTTTTTT. As protein: CASTPGGGVEKLFF.

The V gene is TRBV6-2 or TRBV6-3, the J gene TRBJ2-7, with 7 bases aligning to TRBD1. Losses at the gene ends were 5 bases for V and 3 bases for J; bases not matched to a gene: 7. The CDR3 length is 14 residues. Germline CDR1 MNHEY, CDR2 SVGEGT. CDR3 loop: CASSHRGQRYEQYF. In DNA form, the CDR3 reads TGTGCCAGCAGTCACAGGGGACAGCGCTACGAGCAGTACTTC.

This clone was recorded once. The chain couples TRBV29-1 to TRBJ1-2, with 7 positions matching TRBD1. V shed 4 bases, J shed 7 bases, and the junction held 9 bases outside the gene matches. Germline loops: CDR1 SQVTM, CDR2 ANQGSEA. The length of the CDR3 is 13 residues. The CDR3 is CSVVRDSAFGYTF. The DNA for the CDR3 is TGCAGCGTTGTTCGGGACAGTGCTTTTGGCTACACCTTC.

This clone was seen only a few times. The gene calls are TRBV9 and TRBJ2-5; 7 bases line up with TRBD2. Germline V gene sequence: CDR1 SGDLS, CDR2 YYNGEE. The CDR3 is made up of 15 amino acids. J gave up 4 bases and V 0 bases, and 6 bases lay outside the gene matches. CDR3 sequence reads: CASSVGTAGVETQYF. CDR3 coding DNA: TGTGCCAGCAGCGTAGGGACGGCGGGAGTAGAGACCCAGTACTTC.

This clone occurred once. The gene calls are TRBV20-1 and TRBJ2-1, with TRBD2 matching 13 bases. CDR1 is DFQATT and CDR2 is SNEGSKA in the germline V gene (reference sequence). J gave up 7 bases and V 3 bases, and 12 bases lay outside the gene matches. The CDR3 loop spans 17 amino acids. CDR3 DNA: TGCAGTGCTAGTCCCCGTTGGACTAGCGGGAGTACTAATGAGCAGTTCTTC. Translation gives CSASPRWTSGSTNEQFF.